This is a list of T cell receptor beta chains from one sample in a study of blood T cells in healthy people across ages. TCRdb itself ran the 5' RACE reads through MiXCR, one entry per CDR3 protein. This sample has roughly 2 million distinct CDR3 sequences, with around half found just once. Sequencing used blood. The receptors were gathered from a woman in her 40s in good health. Both conserved end residues are part of each CDR3. The D gene is left open where the match is weak. Rows give clone size only sometimes, using once, few, many, or a class for an expanded clone.

V: TRBV6-2/TRBV6-3
D: NA
size: many
J: TRBJ2-5
DNA: TGTGCCAGCAGTTACCCCCTAAGAGAGACCCAGTACTTC
CDR3: CASSYPLRETQYF

V: TRBV20-1
D: NA
size: few
J: TRBJ2-7
DNA: TGCAGTGCTAGTTGGACGGGATACGAGCAGTACTTC
CDR3: CSASWTGYEQYF

V: TRBV3-1
D: NA
size: NA
J: TRBJ1-6
DNA: TGTGCCAGCAGCAACATGAGGAAGAGGGGACCACCCCTCCACTTT
CDR3: CASSNMRKRGPPLHF

V: TRBV10-3
D: NA
size: NA
J: TRBJ2-5
DNA: TGTGCCATCAGTGAGTCTGGGTGGGAAGAAGCCCAGTACTTC
CDR3: CAISESGWEEAQYF

V: TRBV29-1
D: NA
size: few
J: TRBJ1-2
DNA: TGCAGCGTTGAGGACGGCACTAACTATGGCTACACCTTC
CDR3: CSVEDGTNYGYTF

V: TRBV28
D: NA
size: NA
J: TRBJ2-6
DNA: TGTGCCAGCAGTTTAAGTCTGGGGACAGGGGCCAACGTCCTGACTTTC
CDR3: CASSLSLGTGANVLTF

V: TRBV10-2
D: TRBD1
size: NA
J: TRBJ1-4
DNA: TGCGCCAGCAGTGACCCCCGCGGACCAGGACAGGGGTCGGAGTACGATGAAAAACTGTTTTTT
CDR3: CASSDPRGPGQGSEYDEKLFF

V: TRBV20-1
D: NA
size: NA
J: TRBJ2-1
DNA: TGCAGTGCTACTAGACCAGCCCATGAGCAGTTCTTC
CDR3: CSATRPAHEQFF

V: TRBV7-2
D: TRBD1
size: NA
J: TRBJ2-3
DNA: TGTGCCAGCAGCTGGGGCTGGACTAACAGGGGGGATACGCAGTATTTT
CDR3: CASSWGWTNRGDTQYF

V: TRBV10-1
D: NA
size: NA
J: TRBJ2-3
DNA: TGCGCCAGCAGTGACGGTGGGGTTGGGGGAGATACGCAGTATTTT
CDR3: CASSDGGVGGDTQYF

V: TRBV11-2
D: NA
size: many
J: TRBJ2-1
DNA: TGTGCCAGCAGCCCAGACCCGAGCTCCTACAATGAGCAGTTCTTC
CDR3: CASSPDPSSYNEQFF